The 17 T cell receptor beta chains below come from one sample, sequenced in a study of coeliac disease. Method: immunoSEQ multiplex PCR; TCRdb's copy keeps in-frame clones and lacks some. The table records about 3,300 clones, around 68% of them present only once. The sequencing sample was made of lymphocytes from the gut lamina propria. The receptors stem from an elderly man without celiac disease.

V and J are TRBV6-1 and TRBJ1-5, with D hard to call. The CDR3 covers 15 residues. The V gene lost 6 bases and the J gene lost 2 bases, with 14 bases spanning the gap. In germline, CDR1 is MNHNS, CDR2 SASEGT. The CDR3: CASRVGGLGNQPQHF. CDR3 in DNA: TGTGCCAGCAGGGTCGGTGGGCTGGGCAATCAGCCCCAGCATTTT.

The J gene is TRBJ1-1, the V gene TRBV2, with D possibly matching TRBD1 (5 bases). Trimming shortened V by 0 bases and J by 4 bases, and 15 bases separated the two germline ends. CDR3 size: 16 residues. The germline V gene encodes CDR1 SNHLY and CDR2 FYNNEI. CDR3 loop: CASSEALHRGGTEAFF. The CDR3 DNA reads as TGTGCCAGCAGTGAAGCGCTTCATAGGGGAGGCACTGAAGCTTTCTTT.

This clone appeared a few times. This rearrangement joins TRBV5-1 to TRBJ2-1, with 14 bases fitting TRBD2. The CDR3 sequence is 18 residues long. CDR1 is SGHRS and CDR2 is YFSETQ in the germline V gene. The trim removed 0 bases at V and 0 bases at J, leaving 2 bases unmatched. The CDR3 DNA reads TGCGCCAGCAGCTTGGGGACTAGCGGGGGGAGCTCCTACAATGAGCAGTTCTTC. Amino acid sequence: CASSLGTSGGSSYNEQFF.

CDR3 DNA: TGTGCCTGGAGTCCAGCAGGGGGTGGAAACACCATATATTTT. It specifies CAWSPAGGGNTIYF. The chain has TRBV30 and TRBJ1-3, with TRBD1 matching 7 bases. The J segment lost 3 bases and the V segment lost 2 bases, leaving 4 bases of the junction unmatched. Germline V gene data show CDR1 as GTSNPN and CDR2 as SVGIG (reference sequence). The CDR3 spans 14 residues.

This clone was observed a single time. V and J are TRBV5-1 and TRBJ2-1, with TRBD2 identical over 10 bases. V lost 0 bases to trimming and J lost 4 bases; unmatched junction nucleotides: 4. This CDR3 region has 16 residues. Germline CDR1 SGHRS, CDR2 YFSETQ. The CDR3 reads CASSLVAGGSYNEQFF. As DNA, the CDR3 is TGCGCCAGCAGCTTGGTAGCGGGGGGCTCGTACAATGAGCAGTTCTTC.

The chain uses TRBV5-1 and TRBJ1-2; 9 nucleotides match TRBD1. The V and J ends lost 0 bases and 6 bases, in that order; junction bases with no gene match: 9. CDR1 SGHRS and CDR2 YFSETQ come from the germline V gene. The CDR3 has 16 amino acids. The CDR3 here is CASSLGPDRGVHGYTF. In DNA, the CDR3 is TGCGCCAGCAGCTTGGGGCCGGACAGGGGCGTCCATGGCTACACCTTC.

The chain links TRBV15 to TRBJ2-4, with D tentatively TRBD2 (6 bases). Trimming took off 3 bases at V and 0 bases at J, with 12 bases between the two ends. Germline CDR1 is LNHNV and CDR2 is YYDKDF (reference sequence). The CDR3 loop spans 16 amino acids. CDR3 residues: CATSSGGSVAKNIQYF. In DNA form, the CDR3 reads TGTGCCACCAGCAGTGGGGGGTCGGTAGCCAAAAACATTCAGTACTTC.

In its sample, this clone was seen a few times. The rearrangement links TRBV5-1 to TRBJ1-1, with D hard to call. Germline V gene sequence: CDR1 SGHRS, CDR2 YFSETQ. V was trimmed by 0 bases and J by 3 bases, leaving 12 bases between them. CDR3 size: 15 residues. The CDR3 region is CASSLGQRPDTEAFF. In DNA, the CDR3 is TGCGCCAGCAGCTTGGGTCAGAGGCCAGACACTGAAGCTTTCTTT.

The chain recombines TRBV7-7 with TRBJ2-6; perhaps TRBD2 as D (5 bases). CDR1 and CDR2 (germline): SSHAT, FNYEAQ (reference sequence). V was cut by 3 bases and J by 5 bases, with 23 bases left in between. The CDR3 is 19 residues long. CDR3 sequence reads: CASSFLTKWPQSRANVLTF. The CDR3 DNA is TGTGCCAGCAGCTTCTTGACTAAGTGGCCACAAAGTCGGGCCAACGTCCTGACTTTC.

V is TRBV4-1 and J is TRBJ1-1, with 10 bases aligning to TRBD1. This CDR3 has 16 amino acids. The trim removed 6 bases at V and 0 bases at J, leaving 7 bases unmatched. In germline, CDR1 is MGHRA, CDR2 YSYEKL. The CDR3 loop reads CASRPGQGIMNTEAFF. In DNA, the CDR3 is TGCGCCAGCAGACCGGGACAGGGGATCATGAACACTGAAGCTTTCTTT.

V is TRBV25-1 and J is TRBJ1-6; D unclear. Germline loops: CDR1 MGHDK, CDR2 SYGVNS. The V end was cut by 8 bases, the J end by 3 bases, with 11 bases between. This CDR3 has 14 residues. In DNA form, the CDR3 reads TGTGCCAGCGCGGGAGGTTTCTATAATTCACCCCTCCACTTT. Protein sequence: CASAGGFYNSPLHF.

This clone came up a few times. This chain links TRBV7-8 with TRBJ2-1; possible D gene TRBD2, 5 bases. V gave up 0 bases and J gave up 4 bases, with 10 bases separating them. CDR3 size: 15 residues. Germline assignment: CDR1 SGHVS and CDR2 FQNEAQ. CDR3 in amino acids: CASSLAPSPYNEQFF. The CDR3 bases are TGTGCCAGCAGCTTAGCCCCTAGCCCATACAATGAGCAGTTCTTC. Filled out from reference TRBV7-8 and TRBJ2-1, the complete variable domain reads GAGVSQSPRYKVAKRGQDVALRCDPISGHVSLFWYQQALGQGPEFLTYFQNEAQLDKSGLPSDRFFAERPEGSVSTLKIQRTQQEDSAVYLCASSLAPSPYNEQFFGPGTRLTVL.

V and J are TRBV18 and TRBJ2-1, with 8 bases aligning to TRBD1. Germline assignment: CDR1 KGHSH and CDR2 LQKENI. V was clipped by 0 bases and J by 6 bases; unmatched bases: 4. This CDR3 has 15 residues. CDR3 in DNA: TGTGCCAGCTCACCACCGAGCAGGGGGCGCAATGAGCAGTTCTTC. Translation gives CASSPPSRGRNEQFF.

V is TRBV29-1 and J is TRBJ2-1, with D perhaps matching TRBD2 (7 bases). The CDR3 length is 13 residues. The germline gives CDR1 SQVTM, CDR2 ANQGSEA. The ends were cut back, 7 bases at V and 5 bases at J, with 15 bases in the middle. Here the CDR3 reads CSAGRGGNNEQFF. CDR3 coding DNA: TGCAGCGCTGGTAGGGGGGGTAACAATGAGCAGTTCTTC.

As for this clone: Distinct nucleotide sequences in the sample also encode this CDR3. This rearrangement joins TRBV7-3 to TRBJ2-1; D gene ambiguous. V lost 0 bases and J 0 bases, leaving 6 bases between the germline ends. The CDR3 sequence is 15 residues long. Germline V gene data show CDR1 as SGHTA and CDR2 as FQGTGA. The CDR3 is CASSLTGSSYNEQFF. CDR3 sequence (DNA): TGTGCCAGCAGCTTAACTGGTAGCTCCTACAATGAGCAGTTCTTC.

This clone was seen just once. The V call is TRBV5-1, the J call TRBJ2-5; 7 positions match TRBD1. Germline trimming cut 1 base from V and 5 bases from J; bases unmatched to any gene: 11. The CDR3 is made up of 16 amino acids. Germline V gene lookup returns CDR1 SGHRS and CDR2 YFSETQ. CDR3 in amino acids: CASSLSGVGGLETQYF. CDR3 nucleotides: TGCGCCAGCAGCTTGAGTGGTGTAGGGGGCTTGGAGACCCAGTACTTC. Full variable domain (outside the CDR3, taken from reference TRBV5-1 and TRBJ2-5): KAGVTQTPRYLIKTRGQQVTLSCSPISGHRSVSWYQQTPGQGLQFLFEYFSETQRNKGNFPGRFSGRQFSNSRSEMNVSTLELGDSALYLCASSLSGVGGLETQYFGPGTRLLVL.

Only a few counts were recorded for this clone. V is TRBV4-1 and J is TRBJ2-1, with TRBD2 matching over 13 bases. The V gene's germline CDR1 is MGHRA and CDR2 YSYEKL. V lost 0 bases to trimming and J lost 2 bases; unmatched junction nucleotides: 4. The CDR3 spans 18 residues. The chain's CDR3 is CASSQDTTSGGTYNEQFF. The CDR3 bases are TGCGCCAGCAGCCAAGATACGACTAGCGGGGGGACCTACAATGAGCAGTTCTTC.